This paragraph reports one T cell receptor beta chain. Its cognate antigen is unknown. Based on CD45RO/CCR7/CD25/CD127/CD95/CD27, CD4+ regulatory, stem cell-like memory, naive and central memory cells were sorted. Each of the sorted populations had a purity greater than 95%. The data belong to a study of beta chain features in type 1 diabetes. The study, taken as a whole, reports: Sequencing of cDNA might inflate the share of cells that strongly express TCR. Junctions at VDJ sites from type 1 diabetes patients had fewer insertions and more deletions.

The CDR3 sequence is 13 residues long. The germline CDR1 and CDR2 sequences are SGHRS and YFSETQ. Trimming stripped 6 bases from V and 5 bases from J, with 14 bases between. The isolated RNA, all of it, was reverse transcribed, so expressed TCRB transcripts were what got sequenced. TCRdb keeps only in-frame clones here, not all; method: immunoSEQ multiplex PCR. The sample yields 620,000 or so clones, 15% to 17% seen once. What was sequenced was naive CD4+ T cells from blood. This TCR was sampled from a man aged 18 to 29 in good health. This chain joins TRBV5-1 and TRBJ2-5; D may be TRBD2 (5 bases). CDR3 sequence: CASMVRDWETQYF. In DNA, the CDR3 is TGCGCCAGCATGGTACGGGATTGGGAGACCCAGTACTTC. Full variable domain (missing parts from reference TRBV5-1 and TRBJ2-5): KAGVTQTPRYLIKTRGQQVTLSCSPISGHRSVSWYQQTPGQGLQFLFEYFSETQRNKGNFPGRFSGRQFSNSRSEMNVSTLELGDSALYLCASMVRDWETQYFGPGTRLLVL.